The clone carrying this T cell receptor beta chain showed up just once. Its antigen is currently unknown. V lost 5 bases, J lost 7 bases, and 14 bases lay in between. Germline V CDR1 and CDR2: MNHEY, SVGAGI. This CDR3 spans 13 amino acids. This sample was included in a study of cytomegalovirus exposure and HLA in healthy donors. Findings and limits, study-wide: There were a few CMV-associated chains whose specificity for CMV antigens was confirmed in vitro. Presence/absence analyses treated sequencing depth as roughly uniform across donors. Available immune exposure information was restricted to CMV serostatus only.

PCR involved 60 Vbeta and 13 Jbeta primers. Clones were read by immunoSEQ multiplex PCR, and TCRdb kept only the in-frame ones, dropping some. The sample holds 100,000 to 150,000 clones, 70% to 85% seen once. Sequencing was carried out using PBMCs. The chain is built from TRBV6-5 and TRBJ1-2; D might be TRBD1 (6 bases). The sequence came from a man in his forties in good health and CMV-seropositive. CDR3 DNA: TGTGCCAGCAGTCCTCCAGGGGCGGGTGGCTACACCTTC. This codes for CASSPPGAGGYTF.